These T cell receptor beta chains were read from a single sample in a study of T-cell memory formation after mild COVID-19. TCRdb fed the 5' RACE reads into MiXCR, producing one record per CDR3 protein. The sample shows approximately 100,000 distinct CDR3 sequences, around 12% of them seen only once. Sample: PBMCs or a T cell subset sorted from them (not recorded which). The receptor source for this set is an adult woman who had mild COVID-19 (a few samples of this study predate the infection). Cell type and time point are not known. The conserved cysteine and the conserved F or W are not part of the CDR3 here. Fields, in order: J gene, V gene, CDR3 protein.

>TRBJ2-2|TRBV20-1
SARDGTSGESGELF
>TRBJ2-2|TRBV12-3/TRBV12-4
ASSLTLGELF
>TRBJ1-2|TRBV7-2
ASSPPGTDYGYT
>TRBJ2-2|TRBV5-1
ASSSEQQNTGELF
>TRBJ2-1|TRBV9
ASSVGLLAGGFYNEQF
>TRBJ1-1|TRBV7-6
ASSLEQGARNTEAF
>TRBJ2-7|TRBV9
ASSAGRYSYEQY
>TRBJ1-3|TRBV9
ASSVGERNTIY
>TRBJ1-2|TRBV20-1
SATLDSTNYGYT
>TRBJ2-5|TRBV27
ASSLWGGQETQY
>TRBJ2-7|TRBV24-1
ATSSGGAYEQY
>TRBJ2-7|TRBV29-1
SVVGTGAYSYEQY
>TRBJ2-2|TRBV29-1
SVVSGSGTGELF
>TRBJ1-6|TRBV30
AWSAGGEASPLH
>TRBJ2-1|TRBV7-9
ASSPVVGPRGVNEQF
>TRBJ2-5|TRBV4-3
ASSQDRWTLGTQY
>TRBJ2-3|TRBV2
ASSIDVLQGETDTQY
>TRBJ2-7|TRBV7-2
ASSLAVADYEQY
>TRBJ1-2|TRBV29-1
SVEEAENYGYT
>TRBJ2-7|TRBV29-1
SVDSGQGTSYEQY
>TRBJ2-7|TRBV29-1
SVDGGDKGYEQY
>TRBJ2-2|TRBV29-1
SVAEEGVTGELF
>TRBJ2-1|TRBV29-1
SVVSALGREQF
>TRBJ2-1|TRBV7-6
ASSLARLAEQF
>TRBJ2-1|TRBV4-1
ASSQDTLPNNEQF
>TRBJ1-5|TRBV6-2/TRBV6-3
ASSYATGNQPQH
>TRBJ1-5|TRBV7-9
ASRSGDINQPQH
>TRBJ2-2|TRBV2
ASSEGVRELF
>TRBJ2-7|TRBV7-9
ASSSSGGRTASYEQY
>TRBJ2-7|TRBV5-1
ASSRDWDRTYEQY
>TRBJ2-1|TRBV20-1
SARPRTSPSINEQF
>TRBJ2-3|TRBV12-3/TRBV12-4
ASSTTISGGLTDTQY
>TRBJ1-5|TRBV5-1
SSSPESTGLGSQPQH
>TRBJ2-7|TRBV29-1
SVVPGREGIEQY
>TRBJ2-2|TRBV2
ASRGLAGSGELF
>TRBJ2-6|TRBV20-1
SARALSGANVLT
>TRBJ1-5|TRBV16
ASSQSAGGPQH
>TRBJ1-2|TRBV7-8
ASSTLGGAGGYT
>TRBJ2-5|TRBV11-2
ASSEGLAGYQETQY
>TRBJ1-1|TRBV12-3/TRBV12-4
ASFQGTEAF
>TRBJ2-7|TRBV7-9
ASSLSLYEQY
>TRBJ2-1|TRBV24-1
ATSDVAESYNEQF